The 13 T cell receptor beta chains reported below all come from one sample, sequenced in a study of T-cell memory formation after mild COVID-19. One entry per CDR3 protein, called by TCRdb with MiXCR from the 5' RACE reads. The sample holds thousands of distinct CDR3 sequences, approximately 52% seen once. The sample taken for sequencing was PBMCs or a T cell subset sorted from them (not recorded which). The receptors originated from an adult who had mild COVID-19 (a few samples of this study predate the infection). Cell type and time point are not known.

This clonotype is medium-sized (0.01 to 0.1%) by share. The CDR3 sequence is CASTDPPMNTEAFF. In DNA, the CDR3 is TGTGCCAGCACTGACCCACCCATGAACACTGAAGCTTTCTTT. The chain is built from TRBV2 and TRBJ1-1, with D hard to call. The germline V gene has CDR1 SNHLY and CDR2 FYNNEI. The length of the CDR3 is 14 residues. V dropped 7 bases and J dropped 0 bases, with 12 bases sitting between them.

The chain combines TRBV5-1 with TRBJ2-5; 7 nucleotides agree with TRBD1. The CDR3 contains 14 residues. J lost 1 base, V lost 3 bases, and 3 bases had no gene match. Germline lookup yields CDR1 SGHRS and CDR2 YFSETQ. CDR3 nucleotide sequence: TGCGCCAGCAGCTCACAGGGGATCCAAGAGACCCAGTACTTC. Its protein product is CASSSQGIQETQYF.

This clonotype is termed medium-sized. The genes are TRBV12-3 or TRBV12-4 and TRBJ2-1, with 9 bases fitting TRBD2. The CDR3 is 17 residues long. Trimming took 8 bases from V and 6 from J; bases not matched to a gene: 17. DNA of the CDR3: TGTGCCAGCCGCGGGGGGGCCGCGACTCTTTCGAGCAATGAGCAGTTCTTC. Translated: CASRGGAATLSSNEQFF.

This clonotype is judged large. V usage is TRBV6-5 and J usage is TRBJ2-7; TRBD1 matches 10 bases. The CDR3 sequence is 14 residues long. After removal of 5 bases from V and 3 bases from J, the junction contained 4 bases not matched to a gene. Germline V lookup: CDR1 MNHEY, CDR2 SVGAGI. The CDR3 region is CASSKRDRGYEQYF. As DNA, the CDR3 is TGTGCCAGCAGTAAACGGGACAGGGGCTACGAGCAGTACTTC.

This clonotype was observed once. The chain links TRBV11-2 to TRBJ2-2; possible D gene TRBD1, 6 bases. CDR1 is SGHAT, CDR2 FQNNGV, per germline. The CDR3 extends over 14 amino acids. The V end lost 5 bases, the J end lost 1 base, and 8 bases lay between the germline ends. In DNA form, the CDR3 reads TGTGCCAGCAGCCCACAGGGGAACACCGGGGAGCTGTTTTTT. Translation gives CASSPQGNTGELFF.

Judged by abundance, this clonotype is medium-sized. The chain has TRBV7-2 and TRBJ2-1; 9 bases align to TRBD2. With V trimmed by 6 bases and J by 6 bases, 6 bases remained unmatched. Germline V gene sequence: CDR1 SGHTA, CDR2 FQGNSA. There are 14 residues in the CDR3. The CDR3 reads CASRPSGGLNEQFF. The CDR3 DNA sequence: TGTGCCAGCAGACCCAGCGGGGGGCTCAATGAGCAGTTCTTC.

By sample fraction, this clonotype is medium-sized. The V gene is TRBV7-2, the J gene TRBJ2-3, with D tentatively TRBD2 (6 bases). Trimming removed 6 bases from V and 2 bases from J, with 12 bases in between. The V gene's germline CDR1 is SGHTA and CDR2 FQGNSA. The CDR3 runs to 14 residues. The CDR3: CASSWAGPTDTQYF. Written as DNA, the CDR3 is TGTGCCAGCAGTTGGGCGGGGCCCACAGATACGCAGTATTTT. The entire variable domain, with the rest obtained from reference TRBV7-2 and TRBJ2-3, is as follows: GAGVSQSPSNKVTEKGKDVELRCDPISGHTALYWYRQSLGQGLEFLIYFQGNSAPDKSGLPSDRFSAERTGGSVSTLTIQRTQQEDSAVYLCASSWAGPTDTQYFGPGTRLTVL.

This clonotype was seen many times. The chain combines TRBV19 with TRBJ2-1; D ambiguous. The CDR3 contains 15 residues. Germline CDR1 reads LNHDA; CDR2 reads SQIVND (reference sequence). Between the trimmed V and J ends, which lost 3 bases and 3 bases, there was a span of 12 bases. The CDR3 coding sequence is TGTGCCAGTAGTATTTGGGCCATGAACTACAATGAGCAGTTCTTC. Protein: CASSIWAMNYNEQFF.

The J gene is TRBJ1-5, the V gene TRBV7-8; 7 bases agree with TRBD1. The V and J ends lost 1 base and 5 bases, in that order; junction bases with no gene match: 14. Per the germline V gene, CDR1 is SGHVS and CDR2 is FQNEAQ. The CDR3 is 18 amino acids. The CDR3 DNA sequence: TGTGCCAGCAGCTTAGTCAGACAGGGAACCGGGGAGGATCAGCCCCAGCATTTT. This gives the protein CASSLVRQGTGEDQPQHF.

The CDR3 here is CASSLPRVPPQHF. CDR3 nucleotides: TGTGCCAGCAGCCTCCCCCGAGTTCCGCCCCAGCATTTT. The genes are TRBV4-2 and TRBJ1-5, with D uncertain. Germline V lookup: CDR1 LGHNA, CDR2 YNFKEQ. Trimming took 4 bases from V and 9 from J, leaving 13 bases between them. CDR3 length: 13 amino acids.

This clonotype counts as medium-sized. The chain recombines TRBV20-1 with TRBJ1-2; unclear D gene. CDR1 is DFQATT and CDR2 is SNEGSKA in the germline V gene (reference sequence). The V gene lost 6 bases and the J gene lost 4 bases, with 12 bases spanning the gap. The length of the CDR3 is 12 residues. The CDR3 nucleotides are TGCAGTGCCCCGAACGCGGCCTATGGCTACACCTTC. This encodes CSAPNAAYGYTF.

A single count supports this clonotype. For the CDR3, the DNA is TGTGCCAGCAGCTCAGGACAGGCCCCCTACGAGCAGTACTTC. Its protein is CASSSGQAPYEQYF. The chain joins TRBV7-9 to TRBJ2-7; 7 bases line up with TRBD1. The CDR3 spans 14 residues. CDR1 SEHNR and CDR2 FQNEAQ come from the germline V gene (reference sequence). V was pared by 4 bases and J by 2 bases, with 5 bases of the junction left unmatched.

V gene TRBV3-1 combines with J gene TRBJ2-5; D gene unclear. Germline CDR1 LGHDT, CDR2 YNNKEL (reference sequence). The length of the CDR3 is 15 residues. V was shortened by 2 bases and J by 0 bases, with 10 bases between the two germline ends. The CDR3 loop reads CASSQPRVYQETQYF. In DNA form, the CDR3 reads TGTGCCAGCAGCCAACCTCGGGTGTACCAAGAGACCCAGTACTTC.